The rows below give T cell receptor beta chains drawn from one sample of a study of early T cells in non-severe SARS-CoV-2 infection. In TCRdb, the 5' RACE reads were re-called with MiXCR into one record per CDR3 protein. The sample contains some 40,000 distinct CDR3 sequences, 5% to 5.5% of which appear only once. Sequenced here: whole blood, sampled at baseline. These TCRs come from an adult who was a healthcare worker with PCR-confirmed SARS-CoV-2 infection or an uninfected control (not recorded which). Each CDR3 is given with its conserved first and last residue. The order of the fields is J gene, clone size, V gene, D gene, CDR3 protein, CDR3 DNA. A D gene is named only where the DNA matches it firmly. Not every row has a clone size; where given, it reads once, few, many or a size class.

J: TRBJ1-5
size: many
V: TRBV20-1
D: NA
CDR3: CSAWRDPSNQPQHF
DNA: TGCAGCGCCTGGCGGGACCCTAGCAATCAGCCCCAGCATTTT

J: TRBJ2-7
size: many
V: TRBV2
D: NA
CDR3: CASSEAYEQYF
DNA: TGTGCCAGCAGTGAAGCCTACGAGCAGTACTTC

J: TRBJ2-5
size: many
V: TRBV24-1
D: TRBD1
CDR3: CATSDPGQGRIQETQYF
DNA: TGTGCCACCAGTGACCCGGGACAGGGCCGAATCCAAGAGACCCAGTACTTC

J: TRBJ2-1
size: many
V: TRBV5-1
D: TRBD1
CDR3: CASSPDRAYNEQFF
DNA: TGCGCCAGCAGCCCGGACAGGGCCTACAATGAGCAGTTCTTC

J: TRBJ1-6
size: many
V: TRBV11-2
D: TRBD1
CDR3: CASSLDKGAFSPLHF
DNA: TGTGCCAGCAGCTTAGATAAGGGGGCGTTTTCACCCCTCCACTTT

J: TRBJ1-2
size: NA
V: TRBV5-1
D: TRBD1
CDR3: CASRNDPGQAVGYTF
DNA: TGCGCCAGCAGAAACGACCCGGGACAGGCCGTTGGCTACACCTTC

J: TRBJ2-3
size: many
V: TRBV4-3
D: TRBD2
CDR3: CASSQEGPGGADTQYF
DNA: TGCGCCAGCAGCCAAGAAGGTCCGGGGGGGGCGGATACGCAGTATTTT

J: TRBJ2-3
size: many
V: TRBV7-8
D: NA
CDR3: CASSWAKSTDTQYF
DNA: TGTGCCAGCAGCTGGGCAAAGAGCACAGATACGCAGTATTTT

J: TRBJ2-1
size: many
V: TRBV19
D: TRBD2
CDR3: CASSREGRYEQFF
DNA: TGTGCCAGTTCCCGGGAGGGCCGCTATGAGCAGTTCTTC

J: TRBJ2-3
size: many
V: TRBV10-1
D: NA
CDR3: CASSPTRSGTDTQYF
DNA: TGCGCCAGCAGTCCGACTAGATCCGGCACAGATACGCAGTATTTT

J: TRBJ1-6
size: many
V: TRBV6-5
D: NA
CDR3: CASRGQGPLHF
DNA: TGTGCCAGCAGGGGACAAGGGCCCCTCCACTTT

J: TRBJ2-3
size: once
V: TRBV7-3
D: TRBD2
CDR3: CASSLAGGRTDTQYF
DNA: TGTGCCAGCAGCTTAGCGGGAGGCCGTACAGATACGCAGTATTTT

J: TRBJ2-3
size: many
V: TRBV29-1
D: NA
CDR3: CSVARISTDTQYF
DNA: TGCAGCGTTGCGCGGATTAGCACAGATACGCAGTATTTT

J: TRBJ1-2
size: many
V: TRBV20-1
D: NA
CDR3: CMGRPDPGYGYTF
DNA: TGCATGGGGCGCCCGGACCCTGGCTATGGCTACACCTTC

J: TRBJ2-1
size: many
V: TRBV20-1
D: NA
CDR3: CSASVSGLNEQFF
DNA: TGCAGTGCTAGCGTTTCTGGACTGAATGAGCAGTTCTTC

J: TRBJ2-1
size: few
V: TRBV29-1
D: NA
CDR3: CSVEDRARGRVF
DNA: TGCAGCGTTGAAGATAGGGCGCGCGGCAGAGTCTTC

J: TRBJ1-5
size: many
V: TRBV7-6
D: NA
CDR3: CASSLAAAGQPQHF
DNA: TGTGCCAGCAGCTTGGCAGCTGCAGGTCAGCCCCAGCATTTT

J: TRBJ2-7
size: many
V: TRBV29-1
D: NA
CDR3: CSVEGTEWTQGEQYF
DNA: TGCAGCGTTGAAGGCACAGAATGGACTCAAGGGGAGCAGTACTTC

J: TRBJ2-5
size: many
V: TRBV30
D: NA
CDR3: CAWNHQETQYF
DNA: TGTGCCTGGAACCATCAAGAGACCCAGTACTTC

J: TRBJ2-1
size: many
V: TRBV13
D: TRBD2
CDR3: CASSLAGRSYNEQFF
DNA: TGTGCCAGCAGCTTAGCCGGGAGGTCCTACAATGAGCAGTTCTTC

J: TRBJ2-1
size: many
V: TRBV7-9
D: TRBD2
CDR3: CASSFRTSGRTSSYNEQFF
DNA: TGTGCCAGCAGCTTTAGGACTAGCGGGAGGACGAGCTCCTACAATGAGCAGTTCTTC

J: TRBJ2-7
size: many
V: TRBV19
D: TRBD2
CDR3: CASSSATSGRSYEQYF
DNA: TGTGCCAGTAGTAGCGCAACTAGCGGACGGTCCTACGAGCAGTACTTC

J: TRBJ2-4
size: NA
V: TRBV18
D: NA
CDR3: CASSPIWAGIAKNIQYF
DNA: TGTGCCAGCTCACCAATCTGGGCTGGGATTGCCAAAAACATTCAGTACTTC

J: TRBJ1-5
size: many
V: TRBV6-1
D: TRBD1
CDR3: CASSENRGGQPQHF
DNA: TGTGCCAGCAGTGAAAACAGGGGAGGTCAGCCCCAGCATTTT

J: TRBJ1-1
size: medium-sized
V: TRBV7-9
D: NA
CDR3: CASSLRDFSRNTEAFF
DNA: TGTGCCAGCAGCTTACGGGACTTTTCGAGAAACACTGAAGCTTTCTTT

J: TRBJ1-1
size: many
V: TRBV7-6
D: TRBD1
CDR3: CASSRQGPTSEAFF
DNA: TGTGCCAGCAGCCGACAGGGGCCAACGAGTGAAGCTTTCTTT

J: TRBJ1-6
size: many
V: TRBV7-2
D: NA
CDR3: CASSLQGHGNSPLHF
DNA: TGTGCCAGCAGCTTACAGGGACACGGTAATTCACCCCTCCACTTT

J: TRBJ1-5
size: many
V: TRBV6-2/TRBV6-3
D: NA
CDR3: CASSPSRVDQPQHF
DNA: TGTGCCAGCAGCCCGTCCAGGGTTGATCAGCCCCAGCATTTT

J: TRBJ1-2
size: few
V: TRBV12-3/TRBV12-4
D: NA
CDR3: CASSPSQGPNYGYTF
DNA: TGTGCCAGCAGTCCTTCACAGGGTCCTAACTATGGCTACACCTTC

J: TRBJ2-3
size: NA
V: TRBV5-4
D: TRBD1
CDR3: CASSFIRDRGTDTQYF
DNA: TGTGCCAGCAGCTTTATCCGGGACAGGGGCACAGATACGCAGTATTTT

J: TRBJ1-5
size: many
V: TRBV24-1
D: TRBD1
CDR3: CATSEDRVSNQPQHF
DNA: TGTGCCACCAGTGAGGACAGGGTCTCGAATCAGCCCCAGCATTTT

J: TRBJ2-3
size: many
V: TRBV7-2
D: NA
CDR3: CASSLRVDSTQYF
DNA: TGTGCCAGCAGCCTAAGAGTGGATAGTACGCAGTATTTT